This TCR beta chain was sequenced for a study of blood T cell repertoires in COVID-19. From germline, CDR1 is LNHDA and CDR2 SQIVND (reference sequence). The CDR3 runs to 14 residues. J was trimmed by 8 bases and V by 4 bases; bases with no gene match: 10. Profiling relied on immunoSEQ multiplex PCR, and the TCRdb table lists in-frame clones only, not all of them. Of approximately 250,000 clones listed, 85% were seen once; the top ten hold approximately 6.3%. The specimen sequenced was peripheral blood. This chain uses TRBV19 with TRBJ1-2; TRBD1 aligns across 7 bases. This receptor was taken from a woman aged 60-70 years with active or convalescent COVID-19. The CDR3 here is CASSTRQGPMGYTF. Written as DNA, the CDR3 is TGTGCCAGTAGTACCCGACAGGGCCCTATGGGCTACACCTTC.